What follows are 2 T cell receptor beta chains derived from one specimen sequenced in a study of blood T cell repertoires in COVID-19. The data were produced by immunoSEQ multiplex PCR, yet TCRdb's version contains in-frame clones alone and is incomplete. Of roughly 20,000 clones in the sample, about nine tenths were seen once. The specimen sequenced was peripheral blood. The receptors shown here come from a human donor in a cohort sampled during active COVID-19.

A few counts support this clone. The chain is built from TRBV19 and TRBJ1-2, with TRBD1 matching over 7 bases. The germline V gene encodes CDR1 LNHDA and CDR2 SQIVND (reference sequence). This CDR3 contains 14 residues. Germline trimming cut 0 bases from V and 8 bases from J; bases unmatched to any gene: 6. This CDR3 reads CASSIEGTVGGYTF. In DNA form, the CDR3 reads TGTGCCAGTAGTATAGAGGGGACAGTAGGCGGCTACACCTTC.

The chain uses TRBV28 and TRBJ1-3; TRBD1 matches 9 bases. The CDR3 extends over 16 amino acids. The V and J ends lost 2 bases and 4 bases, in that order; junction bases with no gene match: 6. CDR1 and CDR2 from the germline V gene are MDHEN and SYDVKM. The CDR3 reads CASSLDNRGLGNTIYF. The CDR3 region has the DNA TGTGCCAGCAGTTTAGATAACAGGGGGCTGGGAAACACCATATATTTT.